Below, 8 T cell receptor beta chains from the same sample are listed, as sequenced in a study of blood T cells in healthy people across ages. A second PCR, run for roughly 7 to 11 cycles, used a sample-barcoded 5' primer plus a J-beta primer mix. MiXCR, run by TCRdb on the 5' RACE reads, gives a single entry per CDR3 protein. This table holds almost 550,000 distinct CDR3 sequences, less than 25% found once. The same data also went into a second study, on T cells of mothers and their children.

Input material: blood. The receptors stem from a boy aged 5-17 years in good health.

This clonotype was counted only a few times. The J gene is TRBJ2-1, the V gene TRBV7-9; 8 bases are a match to TRBD1. This CDR3 is 14 amino acids long. Germline V gene lookup returns CDR1 SEHNR and CDR2 FQNEAQ (reference sequence). After removal of 8 bases from V and 0 bases from J, the junction contained 3 bases not matched to a gene. The CDR3 region is CASCDRGSYNEQFF. In DNA, the CDR3 is TGTGCCAGCTGTGACAGGGGCTCCTACAATGAGCAGTTCTTC.

The V and J genes are TRBV5-4 and TRBJ2-2; D call uncertain. Germline CDR1 reads SGHNT; CDR2 reads YYREEE (reference sequence). Trimming shortened V by 3 bases and J by 4 bases, and 4 bases separated the two germline ends. The CDR3 loop spans 12 amino acids. CDR3 region: CASSYITGELFF. The CDR3 DNA follows: TGTGCCAGCAGCTACATCACCGGGGAGCTGTTTTTT.

The V and J genes are TRBV11-2 and TRBJ2-1; 7 bases agree with TRBD2. V was pared by 5 bases and J by 4 bases, with 5 bases of the junction left unmatched. CDR3 size: 14 residues. Germline V CDR1 and CDR2: SGHAT, FQNNGV. The CDR3 here is CASSTRGLYNEQFF. In nucleotides, the CDR3 is TGTGCCAGCAGCACTAGGGGACTATACAATGAGCAGTTCTTC.

This sequence joins TRBV4-3 and TRBJ1-3; 9 nucleotides line up with TRBD1. With 1 base clipped from V and 2 bases from J, the junction kept 6 bases outside the gene matches. There are 17 residues in the CDR3. Germline CDR1 is LGHNA and CDR2 is YSLEER. CDR3 sequence: CASSQGHRGRTGNTIYF. CDR3 in DNA: TGCGCCAGCAGCCAAGGGCACAGGGGGCGGACTGGAAACACCATATATTTT.

The CDR3 reads CALSRPHNEQFF. Here the CDR3 DNA reads TGTGCCTTATCCCGGCCCCACAATGAGCAGTTCTTC. The genes are TRBV30 and TRBJ2-1; D is ambiguous. V dropped 7 bases and J dropped 5 bases, with 12 bases sitting between them. The CDR3 is made up of 12 amino acids. Germline CDR1 and CDR2: GTSNPN and SVGIG (reference sequence).

The chain has TRBV19 and TRBJ2-7; no reliable D call. Trimming cost V 1 base and J 3 bases, with 7 bases left between them. This CDR3 region has 13 residues. Germline assignment: CDR1 LNHDA and CDR2 SQIVND (reference sequence). In DNA, the CDR3 is TGTGCCAGTAGTATAGGGGAACACTACGAGCAGTACTTC. Translating it yields CASSIGEHYEQYF.

This sequence joins TRBV25-1 and TRBJ2-7; D is possibly TRBD1 (6 bases). This CDR3 has 17 residues. From germline, CDR1 is MGHDK and CDR2 SYGVNS. V lost 1 base to trimming and J lost 0 bases, with 16 bases between them. The CDR3: CASSELGRTDFSYEQYF. The CDR3 coding sequence is TGTGCCAGCAGTGAATTAGGAAGGACAGACTTCTCCTACGAGCAGTACTTC.

This clonotype showed up just a few times. The rearrangement uses TRBV10-3 and TRBJ2-5; 7 nucleotides line up with TRBD1. Judging by the DNA end, TRBJ2-1 fits better; the J call may be wrong. The germline V gene encodes CDR1 ENHRY and CDR2 SYGVKD. CDR3 size: 13 residues. The DNA for the CDR3 is TGTGCCATCAGCGCGACAGGGAGCAATGAGCAGTTCTTC. It specifies CAISATGSNEQFF.